This TCR beta chain comes out of a study of T-cell memory formation after mild COVID-19. Study as a whole: There were largely donor-specific TCR clusters. General study points: Researchers could not confirm that second-wave clones peaking on day 37 targeted SARS-CoV-2. In pre-infection memory, a portion of responding clones appeared, which suggested that cross-reactive memory joined. Later expanders leaned toward CD4+, whereas clones contracting from day 15 to 85 were balanced CD4/CD8.

TCRdb re-called the 5' RACE reads with MiXCR, one entry per CDR3 protein. This table holds 75,000 to 95,000 distinct CDR3 sequences, more than 13% found once. Germline V gives CDR1 MNHEY, CDR2 SMNVEV (reference sequence). The V gene lost 5 bases and the J gene lost 6 bases, with 13 bases spanning the gap. CDR3 size: 13 residues. This clonotype was detected a few times. The antigen remains unidentified. Sequences were obtained from PBMCs or a T cell subset sorted from them (not recorded which). The TCR was taken from a man aged 18 to 29 who had mild COVID-19 (a few samples of this study predate the infection). Cell type and time point are not known. V gene TRBV27 combines with J gene TRBJ1-2, with a possible D match to TRBD1 (6 bases). This chain's CDR3 is CASSPRWGHGYTF. The CDR3 region has the DNA TGTGCCAGCAGTCCCAGGTGGGGGCATGGCTACACCTTC.